The T cell receptor beta chain described here comes from a study of shared clonotypes between healthy human individuals. This clone was seen only once. Its antigen is currently unknown. Some clones are missing from TCRdb's copy, which holds only in-frame ones; the method was immunoSEQ multiplex PCR. Of over 850,000 clones listed, about 84% are singletons. Findings and caveats of the study: Between a handful of donors, naive CD4 clonotypes were shared at a level of approximately 5%.

Sequencing was performed on memory CD4+ T cells from PBMCs. The subset was: CD45RA-negative fraction. The clonotype comes from a man aged 18-30 years in good health. Some clones in this sample may be carry-over from other donors' samples.

The CDR3 spells CASSQSGSREAFF. DNA of the CDR3: TGTGCCAGCAGCCAAAGCGGCTCCCGGGAAGCTTTCTTT. V is TRBV7-9 and J is TRBJ1-1, with unresolved D. V lost 5 bases, J lost 8 bases, and 15 bases lay in between. CDR3 length equals 13 residues. Germline loops: CDR1 SEHNR, CDR2 FQNEAQ (reference sequence).